This TCR beta chain was retrieved from a study of T cell responses to AZD1222 COVID-19 vaccine. V lost 3 bases, J lost 8 bases, and 16 bases lay in between. The CDR3 contains 15 residues. Looked up from germline, CDR1 is SGHVS and CDR2 is FQNEAQ. Clones were sequenced by immunoSEQ multiplex PCR, and TCRdb holds only the in-frame ones, with some missing. This repertoire shows 100,000 to 150,000 clones, roughly 90% found once; its top ten account for about 1.4%. This clone has only one observation. This receptor was obtained from an adult in good health. This sample comprised peripheral blood, obtained on day 0 of AZD1222 vaccination. This chain connects TRBV7-8 to TRBJ1-4; D remains ambiguous. The CDR3 bases are TGTGCCAGCAGCTTCGCAGGACGAGGAGGGGAAAAACTGTTTTTT. It translates to CASSFAGRGGEKLFF.